Listed below are T cell receptor beta chains from one sample, sequenced in a study of beta chain features in type 1 diabetes. Some clones are missing from TCRdb's copy, which holds only in-frame ones; the method was immunoSEQ multiplex PCR. The sample consists of about 350,000 clones, around a fifth of them appearing once. The sample comprised naive CD4+ T cells from blood. These receptors were obtained from a woman younger than 35 in good health. Each CDR3 is given with its conserved first and last residue. Fields, in order: V gene, D gene, clone size, J gene, CDR3 protein, CDR3 DNA. D genes are given only for firm matches. Size tells how often a clone was seen (once, few, many) or the class of an expanded clone, and some rows leave it out.

v_gene: TRBV6-5
d_gene: TRBD2
abundance: few
j_gene: TRBJ2-3
CDR3aa: CATAPAGLNTDTQYF
CDR3nt: TGTGCCACCGCGCCGGCGGGACTAAACACAGATACGCAGTATTTT

v_gene: TRBV7-2
d_gene: NA
abundance: few
j_gene: TRBJ2-6
CDR3aa: CASSFTGTGANVLTF
CDR3nt: TGTGCCAGCAGCTTTACAGGGACTGGGGCCAACGTCCTGACTTTC

v_gene: TRBV5-1
d_gene: NA
abundance: few
j_gene: TRBJ1-2
CDR3aa: CASSPLWRGGDYGYTF
CDR3nt: TGCGCCAGCAGCCCTCTGTGGCGGGGCGGCGACTATGGCTACACCTTC

v_gene: TRBV4-1
d_gene: TRBD1
abundance: NA
j_gene: TRBJ1-4
CDR3aa: CASSLDQGATNEKLFF
CDR3nt: TGCGCCAGCAGCCTCGACCAGGGGGCCACTAATGAAAAACTGTTTTTT

v_gene: TRBV7-2
d_gene: TRBD1
abundance: NA
j_gene: TRBJ1-1
CDR3aa: CASSSRDRGTAFF
CDR3nt: TGTGCCAGCAGCTCCCGGGACAGGGGCACCGCTTTCTTT

v_gene: TRBV30
d_gene: NA
abundance: few
j_gene: TRBJ1-4
CDR3aa: CAWTTGEKLFF
CDR3nt: TGTGCCTGGACGACAGGCGAAAAACTGTTTTTT

v_gene: TRBV7-9
d_gene: NA
abundance: few
j_gene: TRBJ2-5
CDR3aa: CASSLATAAQETQYF
CDR3nt: TGTGCCAGCAGCTTAGCGACAGCCGCCCAAGAGACCCAGTACTTC

v_gene: TRBV7-9
d_gene: TRBD1
abundance: NA
j_gene: TRBJ2-5
CDR3aa: CASSLDTGVVETQYF
CDR3nt: TGTGCCAGCAGCTTAGATACAGGGGTTGTGGAGACCCAGTACTTC

v_gene: TRBV30
d_gene: NA
abundance: few
j_gene: TRBJ1-1
CDR3aa: CAWSPSSRAFF
CDR3nt: TGTGCCTGGAGTCCCTCTTCGCGGGCTTTCTTT

v_gene: TRBV5-4
d_gene: TRBD2
abundance: few
j_gene: TRBJ2-5
CDR3aa: CASSSTSTQTQYF
CDR3nt: TGTGCCAGCAGCTCGACTAGCACGCAGACCCAGTACTTC

v_gene: TRBV5-1
d_gene: TRBD2
abundance: NA
j_gene: TRBJ2-5
CDR3aa: CASSTGTRETQYF
CDR3nt: TGCGCCAGCAGCACCGGGACTAGAGAGACCCAGTACTTC

v_gene: TRBV6-5
d_gene: TRBD1
abundance: few
j_gene: TRBJ2-7
CDR3aa: CASVRTGGYEQYF
CDR3nt: TGTGCCAGCGTGAGGACAGGGGGATACGAGCAGTACTTC

v_gene: TRBV30
d_gene: NA
abundance: few
j_gene: TRBJ1-5
CDR3aa: CAWSVMRNQPQHF
CDR3nt: TGTGCCTGGAGTGTAATGAGGAATCAGCCCCAGCATTTT

v_gene: TRBV9
d_gene: TRBD2
abundance: few
j_gene: TRBJ2-7
CDR3aa: CASTPSGRGRSCYEQYF
CDR3nt: TGTGCCAGCACGCCTAGCGGGAGAGGGCGGTCATGCTACGAGCAGTACTTC

v_gene: TRBV5-4
d_gene: NA
abundance: NA
j_gene: TRBJ2-1
CDR3aa: CASSSPGSYNEQFF
CDR3nt: TGTGCCAGCAGCTCCCCGGGCTCCTACAATGAGCAGTTCTTC

v_gene: TRBV6-6
d_gene: NA
abundance: NA
j_gene: TRBJ1-2
CDR3aa: CASSYSEAVDGYTF
CDR3nt: TGTGCCAGCAGTTACTCCGAGGCAGTGGATGGCTACACCTTC

v_gene: TRBV6-5
d_gene: NA
abundance: once
j_gene: TRBJ2-6
CDR3aa: CASSYSSGAGANVLTF
CDR3nt: TGTGCCAGCAGTTACTCGAGCGGTGCCGGGGCCAACGTCCTGACTTTC

v_gene: TRBV5-1
d_gene: NA
abundance: few
j_gene: TRBJ2-4
CDR3aa: CASRPGEGNIQYF
CDR3nt: TGCGCCAGCAGGCCAGGGGAGGGGAACATTCAGTACTTC

v_gene: TRBV30
d_gene: NA
abundance: once
j_gene: TRBJ2-1
CDR3aa: CAWSVSRLAYNEQFF
CDR3nt: TGTGCCTGGAGTGTATCACGTCTAGCCTACAATGAGCAGTTCTTC

v_gene: TRBV5-1
d_gene: TRBD1
abundance: NA
j_gene: TRBJ1-2
CDR3aa: CASSSKGAWDYGYTF
CDR3nt: TGCGCCAGCAGCTCCAAGGGGGCTTGGGACTATGGCTACACCTTC

v_gene: TRBV4-1
d_gene: TRBD2
abundance: few
j_gene: TRBJ2-1
CDR3aa: CASTSNPAGGALYNEQFF
CDR3nt: TGCGCCAGCACCTCCAACCCGGCCGGGGGGGCCCTTTACAATGAGCAGTTCTTC

v_gene: TRBV11-2
d_gene: TRBD1
abundance: few
j_gene: TRBJ2-7
CDR3aa: CASSSQGALGEQYF
CDR3nt: TGTGCCAGCAGCTCGCAGGGGGCCCTAGGGGAGCAGTACTTC

v_gene: TRBV7-2
d_gene: TRBD1
abundance: once
j_gene: TRBJ2-5
CDR3aa: CASSSGGYTETQYF
CDR3nt: TGTGCCAGCAGCTCAGGGGGATACACAGAGACCCAGTACTTC

v_gene: TRBV30
d_gene: NA
abundance: few
j_gene: TRBJ2-3
CDR3aa: CAWKQGLGTDTQYF
CDR3nt: TGTGCCTGGAAACAGGGTTTGGGCACAGATACGCAGTATTTT

v_gene: TRBV7-6
d_gene: NA
abundance: few
j_gene: TRBJ1-5
CDR3aa: CASSVYRDQPQHF
CDR3nt: TGTGCCAGCAGCGTGTACAGGGACCAGCCCCAGCATTTT

v_gene: TRBV6-6
d_gene: NA
abundance: few
j_gene: TRBJ2-2
CDR3aa: CASSSQGLRNTGELFF
CDR3nt: TGTGCCAGCAGTTCCCAGGGGCTAAGGAACACCGGGGAGCTGTTTTTT

v_gene: TRBV28
d_gene: TRBD2
abundance: NA
j_gene: TRBJ2-4
CDR3aa: CASTKREGHNIQYF
CDR3nt: TGTGCCAGCACGAAGCGGGAGGGCCACAACATTCAGTACTTC

v_gene: TRBV30
d_gene: TRBD2
abundance: NA
j_gene: TRBJ2-7
CDR3aa: CASRERGRDEQYF
CDR3nt: TGTGCCTCCCGAGAGCGCGGGAGGGACGAGCAGTACTTC

v_gene: TRBV30
d_gene: TRBD1
abundance: NA
j_gene: TRBJ2-1
CDR3aa: CAWGTGVIYEQFF
CDR3nt: TGTGCCTGGGGGACAGGGGTTATTTATGAGCAGTTCTTC

v_gene: TRBV7-9
d_gene: NA
abundance: few
j_gene: TRBJ1-6
CDR3aa: CASSEATGSPLHF
CDR3nt: TGTGCCAGCAGCGAGGCCACGGGTTCACCCCTCCACTTT

v_gene: TRBV7-2
d_gene: TRBD1
abundance: NA
j_gene: TRBJ2-3
CDR3aa: CASSPGTGVWTDTQYF
CDR3nt: TGTGCCAGCAGCCCTGGGACAGGGGTATGGACAGATACGCAGTATTTT

v_gene: TRBV5-1
d_gene: TRBD1
abundance: NA
j_gene: TRBJ2-7
CDR3aa: CASSLVRGGLGEQYF
CDR3nt: TGCGCCAGCAGCTTGGTGAGAGGGGGCTTGGGTGAGCAGTACTTC

v_gene: TRBV7-7
d_gene: NA
abundance: NA
j_gene: TRBJ1-2
CDR3aa: CASSPLAGVERGYTF
CDR3nt: TGTGCTAGCAGCCCCCTTGCAGGGGTGGAGCGTGGCTACACCTTC

v_gene: TRBV6-5
d_gene: TRBD2
abundance: few
j_gene: TRBJ2-3
CDR3aa: CASRLTSGGADTQYF
CDR3nt: TGTGCCAGCAGGCTGACTAGCGGGGGGGCAGATACGCAGTATTTT

v_gene: TRBV19
d_gene: TRBD1
abundance: NA
j_gene: TRBJ1-5
CDR3aa: CASSIGQGRLNQPQHF
CDR3nt: TGTGCCAGTAGTATAGGACAGGGGCGTCTCAATCAGCCCCAGCATTTT

v_gene: TRBV5-1
d_gene: TRBD1
abundance: few
j_gene: TRBJ1-6
CDR3aa: CASSLGQGSSPLHF
CDR3nt: TGCGCCAGCAGCTTGGGACAGGGTTCTTCACCCCTCCACTTT

v_gene: TRBV18
d_gene: NA
abundance: few
j_gene: TRBJ1-1
CDR3aa: CASSLRLTDAEAFF
CDR3nt: TGTGCCAGCTCCCTCCGTCTGACAGATGCCGAAGCTTTCTTT

v_gene: TRBV19
d_gene: TRBD1
abundance: NA
j_gene: TRBJ2-7
CDR3aa: CASSIAQGVAYEQYF
CDR3nt: TGTGCCAGTAGTATCGCGCAGGGGGTCGCCTACGAGCAGTACTTC

v_gene: TRBV7-2
d_gene: NA
abundance: few
j_gene: TRBJ2-1
CDR3aa: CASSLVPDEQFF
CDR3nt: TGTGCCAGCAGCTTAGTGCCGGATGAGCAGTTCTTC

v_gene: TRBV7-9
d_gene: TRBD1
abundance: NA
j_gene: TRBJ2-3
CDR3aa: CASSRLQGSTTDTQYF
CDR3nt: TGTGCCAGCAGCCGTTTACAGGGGTCCACCACAGATACGCAGTATTTT

v_gene: TRBV28
d_gene: TRBD1
abundance: NA
j_gene: TRBJ2-2
CDR3aa: CASSLGGQAFGELFF
CDR3nt: TGTGCCAGCAGTTTAGGTGGACAGGCTTTCGGGGAGCTGTTTTTT

v_gene: TRBV7-2
d_gene: NA
abundance: NA
j_gene: TRBJ2-7
CDR3aa: CASSLAQGFSYEQYF
CDR3nt: TGTGCCAGCAGCTTAGCGCAGGGATTCTCCTACGAGCAGTACTTC

v_gene: TRBV5-1
d_gene: TRBD1
abundance: few
j_gene: TRBJ1-3
CDR3aa: CASSSAGTANTIYF
CDR3nt: TGCGCCAGCAGCTCGGCCGGGACAGCTAACACCATATATTTT

v_gene: TRBV4-1
d_gene: NA
abundance: few
j_gene: TRBJ2-1
CDR3aa: CASSQVQFNEQFF
CDR3nt: TGCGCCAGCAGCCAAGTCCAATTTAATGAGCAGTTCTTC

v_gene: TRBV9
d_gene: TRBD2
abundance: NA
j_gene: TRBJ2-2
CDR3aa: CASSVRPSGPNTGELFF
CDR3nt: TGTGCCAGCAGCGTACGGCCTAGCGGGCCGAACACCGGGGAGCTGTTTTTT

v_gene: TRBV11-2
d_gene: TRBD2
abundance: NA
j_gene: TRBJ2-3
CDR3aa: CASSLGPLAATGTDTQYF
CDR3nt: TGTGCCAGCAGCTTAGGACCTCTAGCGGCCACAGGTACAGATACGCAGTATTTT

v_gene: TRBV7-2
d_gene: TRBD2
abundance: NA
j_gene: TRBJ2-1
CDR3aa: CASSLGLAGNEQFF
CDR3nt: TGTGCCAGCAGCTTAGGACTAGCAGGCAATGAGCAGTTCTTC

v_gene: TRBV29-1
d_gene: TRBD1
abundance: NA
j_gene: TRBJ2-1
CDR3aa: CSVETLEDRVVDEQFF
CDR3nt: TGCAGCGTTGAAACCCTCGAGGACAGGGTGGTTGATGAGCAGTTCTTC

v_gene: TRBV6-1
d_gene: NA
abundance: NA
j_gene: TRBJ1-2
CDR3aa: CASSETGLPRGYTF
CDR3nt: TGTGCCAGCAGTGAGACAGGATTGCCGAGGGGCTACACCTTC

v_gene: TRBV19
d_gene: NA
abundance: few
j_gene: TRBJ2-1
CDR3aa: CASSPWGRVNQFF
CDR3nt: TGTGCCAGTAGTCCCTGGGGCAGGGTAAATCAGTTCTTC

v_gene: TRBV5-6
d_gene: NA
abundance: NA
j_gene: TRBJ2-2
CDR3aa: CASSFRTAAGELFF
CDR3nt: TGTGCCAGCAGCTTCAGGACAGCCGCCGGGGAGCTGTTTTTT

v_gene: TRBV4-1
d_gene: TRBD2
abundance: few
j_gene: TRBJ2-1
CDR3aa: CASSQGLASSYNEQFF
CDR3nt: TGCGCCAGCAGCCAAGGACTAGCGAGCTCCTACAATGAGCAGTTCTTC